This T cell receptor (beta chain) was observed in a study of CD8 T cells in ankylosing spondylitis. Study conclusions and caveats: Reactive arthritis synovial fluid and blood were previously reported to contain some motif variants. One TCR beta motif, made up of several highly homologous variants, appeared characteristic of ankylosing spondylitis blood. CD8+ cells made up the disease-linked clones, which were relatively rare in peripheral blood.

V lost 6 bases and J lost 6, with 15 bases in between. Germline lookup yields CDR1 MRHNA and CDR2 SNTAGT. This CDR3 region has 13 residues. In the case of this clonotype: Its target is unknown.

A single record per CDR3 protein comes from TCRdb applying MiXCR to the 5' RACE reads. The sample contains about 360,000 distinct CDR3 sequences, roughly 20% of which appear only once. This TCR came from a male donor with ankylosing spondylitis or in good health (not recorded which). This chain connects TRBV6-4 to TRBJ2-7; D not resolved. Sequencing was done on a sample of blood, either unsorted or a sorted T cell fraction (not recorded which). The CDR3 DNA follows: TGTGCCAGCAGCCTTGGGCGCCACTGCGAGCAGTACTTC. This encodes CASSLGRHCEQYF.